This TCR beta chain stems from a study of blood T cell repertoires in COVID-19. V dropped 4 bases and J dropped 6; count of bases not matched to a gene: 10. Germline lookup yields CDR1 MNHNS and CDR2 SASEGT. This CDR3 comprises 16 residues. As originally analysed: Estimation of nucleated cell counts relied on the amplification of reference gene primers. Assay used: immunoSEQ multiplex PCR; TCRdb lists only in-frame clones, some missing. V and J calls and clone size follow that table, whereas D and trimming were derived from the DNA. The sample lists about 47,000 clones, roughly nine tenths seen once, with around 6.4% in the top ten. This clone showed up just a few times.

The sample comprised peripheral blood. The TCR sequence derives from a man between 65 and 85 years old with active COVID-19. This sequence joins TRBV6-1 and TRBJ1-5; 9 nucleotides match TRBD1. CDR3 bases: TGTGCCAGCAGTGGGATAGCACAGGGGGCAGGTCAGCCCCAGCATTTT. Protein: CASSGIAQGAGQPQHF.